Below are 9 T cell receptor beta chains sequenced from a single sample in a study of T-cell reconstitution after alpha-beta-depleted transplantation in children. It was with unique molecular identifiers that the TCRbeta library was prepared. TCRdb reprocessed the PCR reads via MiXCR and lists one record per CDR3 protein. In the table there are 490,000 or so distinct CDR3 sequences, roughly 10% of which are singletons. Sample: PBMCs, taken before TCRalphabeta/CD19-depleted stem cell transplant. These receptors all stem from a child aged 2-15 years with inherited bone marrow failure, due to receive a stem cell transplant.

This clonotype has at least ten counts. The chain has TRBV3-1 and TRBJ2-1; D not certain. The CDR3 length is 13 residues. CDR1 is LGHDT and CDR2 is YNNKEL in the germline V gene (reference sequence). The V gene lost 6 bases and the J gene lost 4 bases, with 10 bases spanning the gap. The CDR3 bases are TGTGCCAGCAGGCGTACTACGTACAATGAGCAGTTCTTC. Translation: CASRRTTYNEQFF.

This clonotype was seen a few times. The chain is built from TRBV6-1 and TRBJ1-3; weak D call: TRBD1 (5 bases). Trimming stripped 4 bases from V and 2 bases from J, with 9 bases between. The germline V gene encodes CDR1 MNHNS and CDR2 SASEGT. The CDR3 sequence is 14 residues long. The CDR3 protein is CASSGPTAGNTIYF. CDR3 coding DNA: TGTGCCAGCAGTGGACCGACAGCTGGAAACACCATATATTTT.

The rearrangement joins TRBV20-1 to TRBJ2-5; 7 nucleotides agree with TRBD1. Germline trimming cut 5 bases from V and 3 bases from J; bases unmatched to any gene: 15. This CDR3 is 16 amino acids long. CDR1 is DFQATT, CDR2 SNEGSKA, per germline (reference sequence). CDR3 amino acids: CSAEIPIRDSKETQYF. The CDR3 DNA follows: TGCAGTGCTGAGATCCCCATCCGGGACAGTAAAGAGACCCAGTACTTC.

This clonotype was counted many times. The chain combines TRBV29-1 with TRBJ2-1, with 9 bases that match TRBD1. Per the germline V gene, CDR1 is SQVTM and CDR2 is ANQGSEA. Unmatched junction bases numbered 10, after V lost 6 bases and J lost 7 bases. The CDR3 sequence is 14 residues long. This CDR3 reads CSVKRGQGGNEQFF. CDR3 bases: TGCAGCGTCAAGAGGGGACAGGGCGGGAATGAGCAGTTCTTC.

The table lists this clonotype with many counts. The V and J genes are TRBV12-3 or TRBV12-4 and TRBJ2-2; D possibly corresponds to TRBD2 (5 bases). V was pared by 3 bases and J by 0 bases, with 8 bases between. This CDR3 comprises 15 residues. CDR3 region: CASSFSGANTGELFF. CDR3 sequence (DNA): TGTGCCAGCAGTTTCTCCGGGGCGAACACCGGGGAGCTGTTTTTT.

This clonotype was picked up many times. The chain links TRBV20-1 to TRBJ2-3; the match to TRBD2 covers 8 bases. CDR1 and CDR2 from the germline V gene are DFQATT and SNEGSKA (reference sequence). This CDR3 has 14 residues. V shed 3 bases, J shed 3 bases, and the junction held 5 bases outside the gene matches. In DNA form, the CDR3 reads TGCAGTGCTAGTACGGCGGGAGGAACAGATACGCAGTATTTT. As protein: CSASTAGGTDTQYF.

This clonotype has only a few counts. The genes are TRBV30 and TRBJ1-2; TRBD1 is a possible D gene (5 bases). Germline assignment: CDR1 GTSNPN and CDR2 SVGIG (reference sequence). The CDR3 length is 13 residues. Trimming took 3 bases from V and 6 from J, leaving 14 bases between them. CDR3 coding DNA: TGTGCCTGGAGCCGGGGCCTAGCCGATGGCTACACCTTC. Protein: CAWSRGLADGYTF. Together with reference TRBV30 and TRBJ1-2, the CDR3 gives the full variable domain: SQTIHQWPATLVQPVGSPLSLECTVEGTSNPNLYWYRQAAGRGLQLLFYSVGIGQISSEVPQNLSASRPQDRQFILSSKKLLLSDSGFYLCAWSRGLADGYTFGSGTRLTVV.

Ten or more counts support this clonotype. The chain carries TRBV7-2 and TRBJ2-1; TRBD2 matches 11 bases. CDR1 and CDR2 (germline): SGHTA, FQGNSA. Germline trimming cut 4 bases from V and 2 bases from J; bases unmatched to any gene: 7. The length of the CDR3 is 17 residues. CDR3 DNA sequence: TGTGCCAGCAGCTCCGTCTCGACTAGCGGGGCCTACAATGAGCAGTTCTTC. Translation: CASSSVSTSGAYNEQFF. The full variable domain, rest sourced from reference TRBV7-2 and TRBJ2-1, is GAGVSQSPSNKVTEKGKDVELRCDPISGHTALYWYRQSLGQGLEFLIYFQGNSAPDKSGLPSDRFSAERTGGSVSTLTIQRTQQEDSAVYLCASSSVSTSGAYNEQFFGPGTRLTVL.

This clonotype has a count of ten or more. This chain joins TRBV20-1 and TRBJ2-7; 7 bases map to TRBD1. V shed 3 bases and J 5 bases; nucleotides not matched to a gene: 4. This CDR3 comprises 12 residues. The germline V gene encodes CDR1 DFQATT and CDR2 SNEGSKA (reference sequence). The CDR3 spells CSARTGSHEQYF. The CDR3 DNA reads TGCAGTGCTAGGACAGGGTCCCACGAGCAGTACTTC.